A single sample is the source of the 9 T cell receptor beta chains below, sequenced in a study of T cells in Graves' hyperthyroidism and ophthalmopathy. RNA transcripts served as the template for amplifying TCR beta CDR3 regions. HTBI primers were the set used in a first-round RT-PCR of the TCR CDR3. TCRdb reprocessed the multiplex PCR reads via MiXCR and lists one record per CDR3 protein. Of approximately 700,000 distinct CDR3 sequences in the sample, 16% are singletons; the top ten hold roughly 8%. The sample was blood. Receptors originate from a man aged 18 to 35 with Graves' hyperthyroidism.

This clonotype was detected only a few times. The rearrangement links TRBV10-3 to TRBJ2-2, with TRBD1 matching 8 bases. Germline CDR1 ENHRY, CDR2 SYGVKD. The CDR3 is made up of 15 amino acids. The V segment lost 6 bases and the J segment 0 bases; nucleotides outside the gene matches: 3. CDR3 loop: CAIRAGGTNTGELFF. In DNA, the CDR3 is TGTGCCATCAGGGCAGGGGGCACGAACACCGGGGAGCTGTTTTTT.

This sequence joins TRBV7-9 and TRBJ2-2; 8 positions agree with TRBD1. Unmatched junction bases numbered 12, after V lost 2 bases and J lost 1 base. Per the germline V gene, CDR1 is SEHNR and CDR2 is FQNEAQ (reference sequence). This CDR3 has 19 amino acids. The CDR3: CASSLIGQGLLVNTGELFF. CDR3 nucleotide sequence: TGTGCCAGCAGCTTAATCGGACAGGGACTTTTGGTGAACACCGGGGAGCTGTTTTTT.

This clonotype was counted at least ten times. This chain joins TRBV12-3 or TRBV12-4 and TRBJ1-1; D gene unclear. Trimming removed 4 bases from V and 3 bases from J, with 9 bases in between. This CDR3 spans 13 amino acids. DNA for the CDR3: TGTGCCAGCAGTTATAGCAGGCACACTGAAGCTTTCTTT. Translating it yields CASSYSRHTEAFF.

This clonotype was counted a few times. The rearrangement joins TRBV24-1 to TRBJ2-2, with D unclear. Germline V lookup: CDR1 KGHDR, CDR2 SFDVKD. The CDR3 length is 11 residues. Trimming stripped 7 bases from V and 7 bases from J, with 6 bases between. CDR3 residues: CATSWIGELFF. The CDR3 DNA reads as TGTGCCACCAGCTGGATCGGGGAGCTGTTTTTT.

This chain connects TRBV28 to TRBJ2-7; D possibly corresponds to TRBD2 (7 bases). Germline CDR1 reads MDHEN; CDR2 reads SYDVKM. CDR3 size: 12 residues. Trimming cost V 8 bases and J 5 bases, with 13 bases left between them. CDR3 loop: CASGGAGDEQYF. CDR3 bases: TGTGCCAGCGGGGGGGCTGGCGACGAGCAGTACTTC.

As to this clonotype: This may come from a read error, since a much larger clone is one base off. The rearrangement links TRBV20-1 to TRBJ2-1, with TRBD1 matching 9 bases. Germline V gives CDR1 DFQATT, CDR2 SNEGSKA (reference sequence). This CDR3 has 16 amino acids. Trimming cost V 4 bases and J 9 bases; bases outside gene matches: 16. DNA of the CDR3: TGCAGTGCTACCCATACCCCGGGACAGGGTAGGCGTGAGCAGTTCTTC. Its protein is CSATHTPGQGRREQFF.

This clonotype was observed at least ten times. This sequence joins TRBV30 and TRBJ2-3; TRBD2 agrees at 10 bases. V lost 1 base, J lost 1 base, and 2 bases stayed unmatched. Per germline, CDR1 GTSNPN and CDR2 SVGIG (reference sequence). This CDR3 is 15 amino acids long. DNA for the CDR3: TGTGCCTGGAGTGCAGGACTAGCGGGCACAGATACGCAGTATTTT. Protein: CAWSAGLAGTDTQYF.

This clonotype has just a few counts. The rearrangement links TRBV20-1 to TRBJ2-7; D remains unclear. Germline CDR1 reads DFQATT; CDR2 reads SNEGSKA (reference sequence). CDR3 length: 13 residues. CDR3 in amino acids: CSSSPLSSYEQYF. Here the CDR3 DNA reads TGCAGCAGTTCACCCCTGAGCTCCTACGAGCAGTACTTC.

A few counts support this clonotype. CDR3 nucleotide sequence: TGTGCCAGCGCCTGGAGGCGGCCCACAGATACGCAGTATTTT. Encoded protein: CASAWRRPTDTQYF. This chain joins TRBV6-2 or TRBV6-3 and TRBJ2-3; a possible D gene is TRBD2 (5 bases). The CDR3 length is 14 residues. Germline CDR1 is MNHEY and CDR2 is SVGEGT. Trimming left V 8 bases short and J 2 bases short, with 14 bases between.